This entry features one T cell receptor beta chain sequence. The data were taken from a study of T cell changes during pregnancy in multiple sclerosis. The table came from immunoSEQ multiplex PCR; TCRdb's copy has only in-frame clones and leaves some out. The sample consists of 60,000 to 65,000 clones, 80% to 95% of them appearing once. V lost 6 bases and J lost 3, with 17 bases in between. Germline V gene data show CDR1 as MNHEY and CDR2 as SVGAGI. This CDR3 has 15 amino acids. The sample was peripheral blood, taken in the second trimester of pregnancy. The chain employs TRBV6-5 and TRBJ1-1; TRBD1 is a possible D gene (6 bases). The source of this sequence is a female donor in good health, enrolled as a control in a pregnancy study. The CDR3 DNA follows: TGTGCCAGCAGACGCGGGACCGGGGGGCACACTGAAGCTTTCTTT. Amino acids: CASRRGTGGHTEAFF.